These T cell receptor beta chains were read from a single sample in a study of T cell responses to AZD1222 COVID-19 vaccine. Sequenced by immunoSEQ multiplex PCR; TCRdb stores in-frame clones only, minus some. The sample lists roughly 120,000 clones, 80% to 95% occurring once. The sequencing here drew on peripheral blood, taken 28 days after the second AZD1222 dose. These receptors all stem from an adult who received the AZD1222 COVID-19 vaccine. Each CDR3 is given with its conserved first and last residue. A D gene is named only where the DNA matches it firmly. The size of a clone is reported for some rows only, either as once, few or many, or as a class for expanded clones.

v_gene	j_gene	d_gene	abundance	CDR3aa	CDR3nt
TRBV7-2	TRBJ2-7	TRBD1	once	CASSGRQGLYEQYF	TGTGCCAGCAGCGGCCGACAGGGCTTATACGAGCAGTACTTC
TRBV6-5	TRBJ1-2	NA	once	CASRQGNYGYTF	TGTGCCAGCAGGCAGGGTAACTATGGCTACACCTTC
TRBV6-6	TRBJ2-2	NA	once	CASSPSGETGELFF	TGTGCCAGCAGTCCATCAGGAGAGACCGGGGAGCTGTTTTTT
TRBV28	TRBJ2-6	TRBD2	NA	CASTLGFGSGGRGANVLTF	TGTGCCAGCACTTTAGGGTTCGGGAGCGGGGGCCGTGGGGCCAACGTCCTGACTTTC
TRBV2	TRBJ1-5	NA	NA	CASSPGRPSVQPQHF	TGTGCCAGCAGTCCAGGGCGGCCCTCCGTTCAGCCCCAGCATTTT
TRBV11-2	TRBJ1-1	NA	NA	CASSLNTEAFF	TGTGCCAGCAGCTTGAACACTGAAGCTTTCTTT
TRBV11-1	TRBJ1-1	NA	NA	CASSATDNTEAFF	TGTGCCAGCAGCGCGACAGATAACACTGAAGCTTTCTTT
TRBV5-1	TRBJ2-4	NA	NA	CASSPGTLVKNIQYF	TGCGCCAGCAGCCCCGGGACCCTAGTTAAAAACATTCAGTACTTC
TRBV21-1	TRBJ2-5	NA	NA	CASSRGRGKETQYF	TGTGCCAGCAGCAGGGGTAGGGGGAAAGAGACCCAGTACTTC
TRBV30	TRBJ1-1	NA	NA	CAWSVEGRTEAFF	TGTGCCTGGAGTGTAGAGGGGCGCACTGAAGCTTTCTTT
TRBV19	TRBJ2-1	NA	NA	CASSAPGVDQQFF	TGTGCCAGTAGTGCCCCGGGGGTGGACCAGCAGTTCTTC
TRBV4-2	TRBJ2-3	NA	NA	CASSQDRTRGSDTQYF	TGTGCCAGCAGCCAAGATAGAACTAGAGGGAGCGATACGCAGTATTTT
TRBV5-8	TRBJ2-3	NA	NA	CASSLGYSTDTQYF	TGTGCCAGCAGCTTAGGGTACAGCACAGATACGCAGTATTTT
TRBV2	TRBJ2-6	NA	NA	CASMAEYSGANVLTF	TGTGCCAGCATGGCAGAGTACTCTGGGGCCAACGTCCTGACTTTC
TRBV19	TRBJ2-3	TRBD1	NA	CASSTGGSSDTQYF	TGTGCCAGTAGCACAGGGGGCAGTTCAGATACGCAGTATTTT
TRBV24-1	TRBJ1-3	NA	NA	CATSDLPPSGNTIYF	TGTGCCACCAGTGATTTGCCTCCATCTGGAAACACCATATATTTT